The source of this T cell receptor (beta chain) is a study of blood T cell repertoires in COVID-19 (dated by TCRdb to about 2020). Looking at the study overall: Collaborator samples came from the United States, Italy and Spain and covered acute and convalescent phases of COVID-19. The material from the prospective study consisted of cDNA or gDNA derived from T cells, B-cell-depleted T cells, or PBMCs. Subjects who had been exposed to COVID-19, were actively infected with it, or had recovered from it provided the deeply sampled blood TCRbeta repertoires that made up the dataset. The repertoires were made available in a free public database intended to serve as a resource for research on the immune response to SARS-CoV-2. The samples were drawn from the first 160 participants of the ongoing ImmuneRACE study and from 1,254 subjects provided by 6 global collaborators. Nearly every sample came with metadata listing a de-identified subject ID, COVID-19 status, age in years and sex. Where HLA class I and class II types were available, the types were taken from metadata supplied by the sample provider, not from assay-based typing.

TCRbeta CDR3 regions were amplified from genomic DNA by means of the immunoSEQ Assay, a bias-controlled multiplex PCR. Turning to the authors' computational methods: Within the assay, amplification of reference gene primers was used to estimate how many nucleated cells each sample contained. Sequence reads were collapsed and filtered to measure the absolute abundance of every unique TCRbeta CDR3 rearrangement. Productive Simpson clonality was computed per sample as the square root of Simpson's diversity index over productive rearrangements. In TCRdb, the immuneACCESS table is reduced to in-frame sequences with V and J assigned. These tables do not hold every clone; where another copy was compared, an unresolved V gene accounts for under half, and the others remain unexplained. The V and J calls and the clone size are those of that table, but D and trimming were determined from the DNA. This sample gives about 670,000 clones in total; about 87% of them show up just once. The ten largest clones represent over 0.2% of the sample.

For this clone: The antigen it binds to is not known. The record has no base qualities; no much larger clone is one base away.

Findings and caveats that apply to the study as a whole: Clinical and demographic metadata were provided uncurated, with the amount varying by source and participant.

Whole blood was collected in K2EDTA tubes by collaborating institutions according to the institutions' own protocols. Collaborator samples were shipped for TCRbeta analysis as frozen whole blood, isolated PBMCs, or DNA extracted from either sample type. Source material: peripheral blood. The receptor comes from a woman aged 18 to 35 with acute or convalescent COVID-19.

CDR3 reads: CASSHGQGDSPLHF. The DNA sequence follows: TGCGCCAGCAGCCACGGACAGGGGGATTCACCCCTCCACTTT. The rearranged chain carries TRBV4-1 and TRBJ1-6; 10 bases in between match TRBD1. The CDR3 runs 14 residues from the cysteine to the phenylalanine. Only CDR3 DNA remains: 42 bases, in frame from the first base. Unmatched junction bases come to 1, with V trimmed by 3 bases and J by 8 bases. Reading the germline V gene gives CDR1 MGHRA and CDR2 YSYEKL.